Shown below are 32 T cell receptor beta chains from a single sample sequenced in a study of T-cell memory formation after mild COVID-19. MiXCR, run by TCRdb on the 5' RACE reads, gives a single entry per CDR3 protein. The sample lists 40,000 to 60,000 distinct CDR3 sequences; roughly an eighth were seen once. The sample was PBMCs or a T cell subset sorted from them (not recorded which). The receptors here all came from a man between 18 and 29 years old who had mild COVID-19 (a few samples of this study predate the infection). Cell type and time point are not known.

The count of this clonotype is one. For the CDR3, the DNA is TGTGCCAGCAGTCTTCGGCTAGTTCCAGATACGCAGTATTTT. Amino acid sequence: CASSLRLVPDTQYF. The rearrangement uses TRBV28 and TRBJ2-3; D remains ambiguous. This CDR3 comprises 14 residues. V shed 5 bases and J shed 4 bases, with 13 bases lying between them. Germline CDR1 and CDR2: MDHEN and SYDVKM.

This clonotype was observed many times. The V gene is TRBV29-1, the J gene TRBJ1-1, with 7 nucleotides matching TRBD1. The V and J ends lost 3 bases and 6 bases, in that order; junction bases with no gene match: 7. The V gene's germline CDR1 is SQVTM and CDR2 ANQGSEA. This CDR3 has 13 amino acids. The CDR3 protein is CSVETGNSAEAFF. DNA of the CDR3: TGCAGCGTTGAGACAGGGAATTCAGCTGAAGCTTTCTTT.

This clonotype was detected a few times. The V gene is TRBV11-2, the J gene TRBJ2-3, with TRBD2 identical over 11 bases. The V and J ends lost 2 bases and 4 bases, in that order; junction bases with no gene match: 2. Germline CDR1 reads SGHAT; CDR2 reads FQNNGV. The CDR3 extends over 15 amino acids. CDR3 in amino acids: CASSLKLAGADTQYF. CDR3 coding DNA: TGTGCCAGCAGCTTAAAACTAGCGGGGGCAGATACGCAGTATTTT.

This clonotype showed up just a few times. The V call is TRBV5-1, the J call TRBJ2-4; D gene unclear. The V end was cut by 0 bases, the J end by 2 bases, with 9 bases between. The CDR3 runs to 15 residues. Germline lookup yields CDR1 SGHRS and CDR2 YFSETQ. The CDR3 bases are TGCGCCAGCAGCTTGGGGGGTTCGACCAAAAACATTCAGTACTTC. Protein sequence: CASSLGGSTKNIQYF.

Of note for this clonotype: A junction boundary mismatches the germline segment, possibly from a read error. V is TRBV5-1 and J is TRBJ1-1; D is possibly TRBD1 (6 bases). The CDR3 consists of 14 residues. From germline, CDR1 is SGHRS and CDR2 YFSETQ. The CDR3 loop reads CASSLGQPNTEAFF. CDR3 sequence (DNA): TGCGCCAGCAGTTTGGGACAACCCAACACTGAAGCTTTCTTT. The variable domain in full, completed from reference TRBV5-1 and TRBJ1-1, reads KAGVTQTPRYLIKTRGQQVTLSCSPISGHRSVSWYQQTPGQGLQFLFEYFSETQRNKGNFPGRFSGRQFSNSRSEMNVSTLELGDSALYLCASSLGQPNTEAFFGQGTRLTVV.

This clonotype appeared a few times. The rearrangement uses TRBV6-5 and TRBJ1-1, with a possible D match to TRBD1 (5 bases). The CDR3 sequence is 15 residues long. Germline V CDR1 and CDR2: MNHEY, SVGAGI. Trimming stripped 6 bases from V and 0 bases from J, with 14 bases between. The CDR3 is CASSRLQVMNTEAFF. The CDR3 bases are TGTGCCAGCAGCCGCCTACAGGTTATGAACACTGAAGCTTTCTTT.

On this clonotype itself: A read error may be the cause here, since a much bigger clone is one base away. The CDR3 nucleotides read TGTGCCAGCAGCTTATCTGGGACCCAGTACTTC. This sequence encodes CASSLSGTQYF. This chain joins TRBV7-2 and TRBJ2-5; unclear D gene. The CDR3 length is 11 residues. Germline CDR1 is SGHTA and CDR2 is FQGNSA. Trimming left V 2 bases short and J 7 bases short, with 5 bases between.

Many counts were recorded for this clonotype. The chain is built from TRBV7-2 and TRBJ2-5; unclear D gene. The ends were cut back, 2 bases at V and 5 bases at J, with 9 bases in the middle. Germline CDR1 reads SGHTA; CDR2 reads FQGNSA. This CDR3 spans 13 amino acids. CDR3 coding DNA: TGTGCCAGCAGCTTAAGTTTGGCGGAGACCCAGTACTTC. It is translated as CASSLSLAETQYF.

The table lists this clonotype with many counts. This chain joins TRBV12-3 or TRBV12-4 and TRBJ1-2; possible D gene TRBD1, 5 bases. V was trimmed by 1 base and J by 5 bases, leaving 8 bases between them. This CDR3 contains 13 residues. CDR3 DNA sequence: TGTGCCAGCAGTTTAGGGCAGGGTTATGGCTACACCTTC. Translation: CASSLGQGYGYTF.

In this sample, this clonotype turned up a few times. The chain links TRBV7-9 to TRBJ1-3; D ambiguous. The V and J ends lost 1 base and 0 bases respectively, with 7 bases between them. Germline values: CDR1 SEHNR, CDR2 FQNEAQ (reference sequence). The CDR3 sequence is 15 residues long. This chain's CDR3 is CASSLDRASGNTIYF. CDR3 coding DNA: TGTGCCAGCAGCTTAGACAGAGCCTCTGGAAACACCATATATTTT. The whole variable domain, filled in from reference TRBV7-9 and TRBJ1-3, reads DTGVSQNPRHKITKRGQNVTFRCDPISEHNRLYWYRQTLGQGPEFLTYFQNEAQLEKSRLLSDRFSAERPKGSFSTLEIQRTEQGDSAMYLCASSLDRASGNTIYFGEGSWLTVV.

This clonotype showed up many times. The chain uses TRBV7-2 and TRBJ2-1, with 11 bases that match TRBD2. Germline V CDR1 and CDR2: SGHTA, FQGNSA. The ends lost 1 base at V and 4 bases at J; junction bases unmatched: 0. This CDR3 region has 15 residues. Here the CDR3 DNA reads TGTGCCAGCAGCTTAGTAGCGGGGGGGTACAATGAGCAGTTCTTC. It codes for CASSLVAGGYNEQFF.

This clonotype was counted between two and nine times. The chain joins TRBV20-1 to TRBJ1-1; no clear D. This CDR3 comprises 13 residues. CDR1 is DFQATT and CDR2 is SNEGSKA in the germline V gene (reference sequence). V was pared by 8 bases and J by 3 bases, with 16 bases between. As DNA, the CDR3 is TGCAGTCGCCGCCGGGCTGGGGACACTGAAGCTTTCTTT. Translating gives CSRRRAGDTEAFF.

The J gene is TRBJ2-2, the V gene TRBV20-1; unclear D gene. Germline values: CDR1 DFQATT, CDR2 SNEGSKA (reference sequence). The CDR3 is 15 residues long. V dropped 2 bases and J dropped 8 bases, with 18 bases sitting between them. CDR3 sequence: CSARSYTLEVGELFF. The CDR3 region has the DNA TGCAGTGCTAGAAGCTATACGCTTGAAGTAGGGGAGCTGTTTTTT.

The chain's CDR3 is CASSSRQGRNEKLFF. Written as DNA, the CDR3 is TGCGCCAGCAGCTCCAGACAGGGTCGGAATGAAAAACTGTTTTTT. This chain joins TRBV5-1 and TRBJ1-4; TRBD1 aligns across 7 bases. V dropped 3 bases and J dropped 5; count of bases not matched to a gene: 7. The CDR3 extends over 15 amino acids. CDR1 and CDR2 (germline): SGHRS, YFSETQ.

Only a few counts were recorded for this clonotype. The chain recombines TRBV9 with TRBJ2-5, with 8 bases matching TRBD1. V shed 0 bases, J shed 2 bases, and the junction held 6 bases outside the gene matches. Germline values: CDR1 SGDLS, CDR2 YYNGEE. The length of the CDR3 is 16 residues. CDR3 DNA sequence: TGTGCCAGCAGCGTAGGGACAGGGAGTAATCAAGAGACCCAGTACTTC. Amino acid sequence: CASSVGTGSNQETQYF.

In this sample, this clonotype turned up a few times. The rearrangement uses TRBV5-1 and TRBJ1-2; possibly TRBD1 for D (6 bases). This CDR3 is 13 amino acids long. Germline V gives CDR1 SGHRS, CDR2 YFSETQ. V was trimmed by 3 bases and J by 8 bases, leaving 14 bases between them. CDR3 in DNA: TGCGCCAGCAGCTCCGCACAGGGTCTGGGCTACACCTTC. This translates into CASSSAQGLGYTF.

A few counts support this clonotype. The J gene is TRBJ1-2, the V gene TRBV4-3; no clear D. CDR3 length: 14 amino acids. Trimming shortened V by 0 bases and J by 8 bases, and 13 bases separated the two germline ends. Germline lookup yields CDR1 LGHNA and CDR2 YSLEER. CDR3 DNA sequence: TGCGCCAGCAGCCAAGATATCTCTGAGGGAGGCTACACCTTC. Translating gives CASSQDISEGGYTF.

Within the sample, this clonotype is medium-sized. The chain's CDR3 is CASSHPGLRGGAFQETQYF. The CDR3 coding sequence is TGCGCCAGCAGCCACCCCGGGCTTAGGGGGGGGGCGTTCCAAGAGACCCAGTACTTC. This rearrangement joins TRBV4-1 to TRBJ2-5; a weak D match, TRBD2 (7 bases). V lost 3 bases, J lost 1 base, and 24 bases lay in between. The CDR3 has 19 residues. CDR1 MGHRA and CDR2 YSYEKL come from the germline V gene.

The J gene is TRBJ2-7, the V gene TRBV4-3, with 12 bases lining up with TRBD2. In germline, CDR1 is LGHNA, CDR2 YSLEER. This CDR3 contains 16 residues. After removal of 1 base from V and 4 bases from J, the junction contained 5 bases not matched to a gene. The CDR3 protein is CASSQGRTSGEYEQYF. As DNA, the CDR3 is TGCGCCAGCAGCCAAGGCAGGACTAGCGGGGAGTACGAGCAGTACTTC.

This clonotype has ten or more counts. The gene calls are TRBV7-9 and TRBJ2-3; D remains unclear. V was trimmed by 8 bases and J by 3 bases, leaving 18 bases between them. The CDR3 contains 15 residues. Per germline, CDR1 SEHNR and CDR2 FQNEAQ (reference sequence). CDR3 residues: CASGPRGFGTDTQYF. CDR3 sequence (DNA): TGTGCCAGCGGTCCGAGAGGTTTTGGGACAGATACGCAGTATTTT.

This clonotype was seen many times. This chain connects TRBV4-1 to TRBJ1-6, with D hard to call. The CDR3 sequence is 15 residues long. V lost 1 base and J 10 bases, leaving 14 bases between the germline ends. Germline assignment: CDR1 MGHRA and CDR2 YSYEKL. The CDR3 here is CASSQGSRPQSPLHF. CDR3 coding DNA: TGCGCCAGCAGCCAAGGGAGTAGACCCCAATCACCCCTCCACTTT.

The CDR3 DNA follows: TGTGCCCTACGACGGGACTACAATGAGCAGTTCTTC. Protein: CALRRDYNEQFF. This sequence joins TRBV12-3 or TRBV12-4 and TRBJ2-1, with a possible D match to TRBD2 (5 bases). V lost 11 bases, J lost 3 bases, and 11 bases lay in between. This CDR3 contains 12 residues.

This clonotype was observed once. This sequence joins TRBV24-1 and TRBJ2-1; D is unclear. The CDR3 has 13 residues. The germline V gene has CDR1 KGHDR and CDR2 SFDVKD. V was shortened by 3 bases and J by 6 bases, with 8 bases between the two germline ends. The CDR3 bases are TGTGCCACCAGTGATAGTAGCTTCAATGAGCAGTTCTTC. Translation: CATSDSSFNEQFF.

This clonotype has only a few counts. The chain carries TRBV7-9 and TRBJ2-7; 11 bases map to TRBD2. This CDR3 contains 15 residues. Looked up from germline, CDR1 is SEHNR and CDR2 is FQNEAQ (reference sequence). V dropped 5 bases and J dropped 2; count of bases not matched to a gene: 5. The CDR3 spells CASSGIAGGTYEQYF. CDR3 nucleotides: TGTGCCAGCAGCGGTATAGCGGGGGGGACCTACGAGCAGTACTTC.

V and J are TRBV30 and TRBJ1-1; maybe TRBD1 (6 bases). Germline loops: CDR1 GTSNPN, CDR2 SVGIG (reference sequence). The V end was cut by 0 bases, the J end by 0 bases, with 8 bases between. This CDR3 comprises 14 residues. CDR3 sequence reads: CAWSVQGLNTEAFF. The CDR3 nucleotides read TGTGCCTGGAGTGTACAGGGTCTGAACACTGAAGCTTTCTTT.

This clonotype was counted between two and nine times. The chain combines TRBV6-5 with TRBJ1-1, with D hard to call. The CDR3 runs to 13 residues. The germline V gene encodes CDR1 MNHEY and CDR2 SVGAGI. V was clipped by 1 base and J by 4 bases, with 7 bases between them. DNA of the CDR3: TGTGCCAGCAGTTACTGGGAGAGCACTGAAGCTTTCTTT. This sequence encodes CASSYWESTEAFF.

The J gene is TRBJ1-5, the V gene TRBV6-6, with 9 bases lining up with TRBD1. Germline V lookup: CDR1 MNHNY, CDR2 SVGAGI (reference sequence). The trim removed 3 bases at V and 6 bases at J, leaving 9 bases unmatched. The CDR3 length is 16 residues. This CDR3 is CASSYPTGQGSQPQHF. The CDR3 coding sequence is TGTGCCAGCAGTTATCCCACCGGACAGGGGAGTCAGCCCCAGCATTTT.

This clonotype was seen many times. The CDR3 here is CASSLGPTGYYEQYF. The CDR3 nucleotides read TGTGCCAGCAGTTTAGGACCCACAGGCTACTACGAGCAGTACTTC. The chain employs TRBV27 and TRBJ2-7; tentative D call: TRBD1 (5 bases). CDR1 is MNHEY, CDR2 SMNVEV, per germline (reference sequence). V lost 2 bases, J lost 3 bases, and 14 bases lay in between. The CDR3 is 15 residues long.

The V gene is TRBV11-2, the J gene TRBJ2-6; 7 nucleotides line up with TRBD1. V shed 4 bases and J 2 bases; nucleotides not matched to a gene: 5. Looked up from germline, CDR1 is SGHAT and CDR2 is FQNNGV. The CDR3 totals 16 residues. The CDR3 here is CASSSVQGAGANVLTF. CDR3 sequence (DNA): TGTGCCAGCAGCTCTGTTCAGGGGGCTGGGGCCAACGTCCTGACTTTC.

This clonotype was observed at least ten times. This chain uses TRBV7-8 with TRBJ2-5, with D perhaps assigned TRBD1 or TRBD2 (6 bases each). The V gene lost 5 bases and the J gene lost 4 bases, with 17 bases spanning the gap. This CDR3 is 15 amino acids long. Looked up from germline, CDR1 is SGHVS and CDR2 is FQNEAQ. The DNA for the CDR3 is TGTGCCAGCAGCACCGAAAGAGGGGGGAGAGAGACCCAGTACTTC. The encoded protein is CASSTERGGRETQYF.

This clonotype has at least ten counts. The chain carries TRBV20-1 and TRBJ2-1; D call uncertain. The germline CDR1 and CDR2 sequences are DFQATT and SNEGSKA (reference sequence). The V and J ends lost 2 bases and 6 bases respectively, with 8 bases between them. This CDR3 contains 12 residues. The DNA of the CDR3 is TGCAGTGCTAGAAGGCAAGGCAATGAGCAGTTCTTC. Protein product: CSARRQGNEQFF.

The sample holds many counts of this clonotype. This chain joins TRBV20-1 and TRBJ2-1, with 11 bases aligning to TRBD2. The V gene end was trimmed by 4 bases and the J gene end by 6 bases; junction bases not matched to a gene: 5. The CDR3 has 14 amino acids. CDR1 and CDR2 (germline): DFQATT, SNEGSKA (reference sequence). CDR3 DNA: TGCAGTGCTACCCTAGCGGGGGGAATCAATGAGCAGTTCTTC. This encodes CSATLAGGINEQFF.